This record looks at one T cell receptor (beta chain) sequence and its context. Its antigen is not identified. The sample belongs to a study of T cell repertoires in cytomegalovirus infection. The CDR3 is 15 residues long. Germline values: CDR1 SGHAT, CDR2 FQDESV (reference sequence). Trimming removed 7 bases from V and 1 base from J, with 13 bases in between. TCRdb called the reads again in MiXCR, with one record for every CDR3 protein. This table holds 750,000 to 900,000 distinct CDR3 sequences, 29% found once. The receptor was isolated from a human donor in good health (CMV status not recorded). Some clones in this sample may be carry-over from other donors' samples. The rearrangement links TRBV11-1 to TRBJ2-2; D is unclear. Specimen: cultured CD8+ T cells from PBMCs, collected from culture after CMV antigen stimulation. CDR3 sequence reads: CASTPKLKNTGELFF. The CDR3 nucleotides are TGTGCCAGCACCCCCAAACTCAAGAACACCGGGGAGCTGTTTTTT.